This record covers a single TCR beta chain. TCRdb itself ran the 5' RACE reads through MiXCR, one entry per CDR3 protein. Of tens of thousands of distinct CDR3 sequences listed, about 12% are singletons. This sample was included in a study of early T cells in non-severe SARS-CoV-2 infection. Germline V gives CDR1 MDHEN, CDR2 SYDVKM. The CDR3 covers 14 residues. V lost 6 bases and J lost 10, with 19 bases in between. The source of this sequence is an adult who was a healthcare worker with PCR-confirmed SARS-CoV-2 infection or an uninfected control (not recorded which). The chain carries TRBV28 and TRBJ2-1, with D possibly matching TRBD1 (6 bases). Sequencing was performed on whole blood. The CDR3 nucleotides read TGTGCCAGCAGCCTTACCCCAAGACAGGACGAGCAGTTCTTC. It yields the protein CASSLTPRQDEQFF.